This entry features one T cell receptor (beta chain) sequence. The target of this receptor is not known. Within one base of it there is no much larger clone, and no base qualities were kept. The CDR3 regions of human TCRbeta chains were subjected to immunosequencing. Under the source paper's analysis protocol: Repertoire TCRs were matched against a reference library of SARS-CoV-2-specific TCRs generated with the MIRA antigen-specificity platform. Breadth meant the fraction of unique TCRs that were SARS-CoV-2-associated, whereas depth meant the fraction of total T cells that were SARS-CoV-2-associated. Each spike-specific TCR was assigned to its reactive spike region and to a CD4 or CD8 class using the MIRA data. Log10-transformed breadth and depth values were compared by one-way ANOVA with Sidak's multiple comparisons tests. This immuneACCESS table, as held by TCRdb, lists in-frame sequences with V and J called but not all clones. Of the missing ones, under half trace to an unresolved V gene in checked studies; the others have no known cause. That table gives V, J and clone size, and the DNA gave D and trimming. This sample gives about 140,000 clones in total; around 94% of them show up just once. Approximately 9% of the sample is held by the ten biggest clonotypes.

The sample originates from a study of T cell responses to AZD1222 COVID-19 vaccine listed by TCRdb under 2021. Background on the whole study: TCR sequencing covered 230 or so trial participants: 200 to 220 given two doses of AZD1222 and 26 given two doses of MenACWY control vaccine. Trial participants were enrolled by age into 18-55, 56-69 and 70-plus year subgroups, with about 150, 27 and 61 TCR-sequenced participants respectively.

This sample's time point label indicates: about 28 days (+/-7) after the second vaccine dose. AZD1222 recipients whose second dose came at about 4 weeks and those whose second dose came at about 12 weeks were combined into one group, since spike-specific TCR depth and breadth did not differ between the two schedules. Vaccinee samples were obtained from the UK trials COV001 and COV002, which included a single-blind randomized controlled phase 2/3 trial of AZD1222 (ChAdOx1 nCoV-19) in healthy adults. Trial participant PBMC samples were collected at day 0 and day 28 after the second dose for TCRbeta chain sequencing. Here is what the overall study found, with its caveats: Only 5 to 7 AZD1222 recipients were SARS-CoV-2 seropositive at baseline, limiting conclusions about previously exposed vaccinees. Reportedly, close to half of the unique spike-specific TCRs recognized epitopes lying outside the regions that are mutated in the B.1.351 and B.1.1.7 variants. No day 14 peak-response samples were available, so repertoires were characterized only after the peak T cell response. After two AZD1222 doses, spike-specific TCR breadth and depth were significantly higher than at day 0 and than in MenACWY recipients. The 56-69-year group was small, and its depth increase did not reach significance, likely because of low power. Participants were mostly white British and included more females than males, and it was suggested by the authors that clonal diversity may have been underestimated. The whole spike protein was spanned by vaccine-associated CD4 TCRs, and dominant responses were seen in regions 160-218 and 743-854.

From the cysteine through the phenylalanine, the CDR3 covers 14 amino acids. Of all the DNA, just the CDR3 is kept, 42 bases in frame from base 1. Ends trimmed: V by 5 bases, J by 2 bases; bases unmatched to a gene: 2. CDR1 is given as LNHDA and CDR2 as SQIVND, both from the germline V gene (reference sequence). This TCR was recovered from an adult who received the AZD1222 COVID-19 vaccine. The V and J genes are TRBV19 and TRBJ1-5, and TRBD1 matches 8 of the central bases. The specimen was peripheral blood, collected 28 days after the second AZD1222 dose. The CDR3 reads CASSATGGNQPQHF. The DNA sequence is TGTGCCAGTAGTGCGACAGGGGGCAATCAGCCCCAGCATTTT.